Below are 22 T cell receptor beta chains sequenced from a single sample in a study of blood T cell repertoires in COVID-19. Some clones are missing from TCRdb's copy, which holds only in-frame ones; the method was immunoSEQ multiplex PCR. The sample carries over 150,000 clones, around 84% recorded once. The sample was PBMCs or T cells enriched from blood (not recorded which). These receptors all come from a woman aged 30 to 39 who had recovered from COVID-19.

The chain has TRBV7-6 and TRBJ2-1, with TRBD1 identical over 8 bases. V lost 5 bases to trimming and J lost 2 bases; unmatched junction nucleotides: 8. The CDR3 consists of 16 residues. Germline CDR1 is SGHVS and CDR2 is FNYEAQ. The CDR3 is CASSPGQGLTYNEQFF. For the CDR3, the DNA is TGTGCCAGCAGCCCAGGACAGGGTTTAACCTACAATGAGCAGTTCTTC.

The chain combines TRBV9 with TRBJ2-1, with 10 positions matching TRBD2. Germline V gene sequence: CDR1 SGDLS, CDR2 YYNGEE. This CDR3 has 15 amino acids. Losses at the gene ends were 2 bases for V and 3 bases for J; bases not matched to a gene: 2. CDR3 amino acids: CASSVSSGSYNEQFF. In nucleotides, the CDR3 is TGTGCCAGCAGCGTGTCTAGCGGGAGCTACAATGAGCAGTTCTTC.

The chain combines TRBV7-9 with TRBJ1-5; D ambiguous. CDR3 size: 13 residues. The V end lost 3 bases, the J end lost 0 bases, and 3 bases lay between the germline ends. CDR1 is SEHNR and CDR2 is FQNEAQ in the germline V gene (reference sequence). CDR3 protein: CASSFYSNQPQHF. In nucleotides, the CDR3 is TGTGCCAGCAGCTTCTATAGCAATCAGCCCCAGCATTTT.

This chain connects TRBV19 to TRBJ2-5; 7 positions match TRBD1. This CDR3 spans 14 amino acids. The junction had 6 bases not matched to a gene; V was cut back by 4 bases and J by 4 bases. Germline CDR1 is LNHDA and CDR2 is SQIVND (reference sequence). Here the CDR3 reads CASSTARGRETQYF. CDR3 coding DNA: TGTGCCAGTAGTACCGCGAGGGGGCGAGAGACCCAGTACTTC.

In its sample, this clone was seen once. CDR3 nucleotide sequence: TGTGCCAGCAGCTCCCCGGTAGCGGGGGGGCCGAGCACAGATACGCAGTATTTT. This translates into CASSSPVAGGPSTDTQYF. This chain joins TRBV7-9 and TRBJ2-3, with 11 bases that match TRBD2. Germline CDR1 SEHNR, CDR2 FQNEAQ (reference sequence). The CDR3 length is 18 residues. After removal of 4 bases from V and 0 bases from J, the junction contained 9 bases not matched to a gene.

This clone came up once. The chain has TRBV6-4 and TRBJ2-1; TRBD2 agrees at 9 bases. In germline, CDR1 is MRHNA, CDR2 SNTAGT. The CDR3 sequence is 16 residues long. The trim removed 0 bases at V and 5 bases at J, leaving 5 bases unmatched. CDR3 region: CASSDSIAGDHNEQFF. The CDR3 nucleotides are TGTGCCAGCAGTGACTCGATAGCGGGAGACCACAATGAGCAGTTCTTC.

The chain couples TRBV28 to TRBJ1-5; D possibly corresponds to TRBD1 (5 bases). The CDR3 is 14 residues long. CDR1 is MDHEN, CDR2 SYDVKM, per germline. V dropped 3 bases and J dropped 2 bases, with 8 bases sitting between them. CDR3 DNA: TGTGCCAGCAGTTTGGGCAGGGGCAATCAGCCCCAGCATTTT. Translated: CASSLGRGNQPQHF.

This chain uses TRBV7-8 with TRBJ2-4; 8 bases fit TRBD1. With V trimmed by 6 bases and J by 8 bases, 9 bases remained unmatched. Germline lookup yields CDR1 SGHVS and CDR2 FQNEAQ. There are 14 residues in the CDR3. CDR3 in amino acids: CASRPGGIKYIQYF. Here the CDR3 DNA reads TGTGCCAGCAGGCCAGGGGGCATTAAATACATTCAGTACTTC.

The chain uses TRBV21-1 and TRBJ1-4. TRBV21-1 is labeled a pseudogene. This CDR3 is built from 16 residues. Written as DNA, the CDR3 is TGTGCCAGCAGCAACCCCAGGATTGGGGGGGACGAAAAACTGTTTTTT. Encoded protein: CASSNPRIGGDEKLFF.

The chain is built from TRBV4-1 and TRBJ1-2; maybe TRBD1 (6 bases). Trimming shortened V by 2 bases and J by 11 bases, and 18 bases separated the two germline ends. This CDR3 comprises 14 residues. Germline V lookup: CDR1 MGHRA, CDR2 YSYEKL. The CDR3 is CASSQLLVSGTYTF. In DNA, the CDR3 is TGCGCCAGCAGCCAACTTTTGGTGTCCGGGACATACACCTTC.

The V and J genes are TRBV28 and TRBJ2-1; TRBD2 agrees at 14 bases. After removal of 6 bases from V and 7 bases from J, the junction contained 2 bases not matched to a gene. Germline V gene data show CDR1 as MDHEN and CDR2 as SYDVKM. The CDR3 has 14 residues. DNA of the CDR3: TGTGCCAGCAGCCGGACTAGCGGGGGGAATGAGCAGTTCTTC. It encodes CASSRTSGGNEQFF.

The rearrangement joins TRBV7-9 to TRBJ1-1, with D possibly being TRBD1 (6 bases). The CDR3 length is 16 residues. V gave up 4 bases and J gave up 6 bases, with 21 bases separating them. CDR1 is SEHNR and CDR2 is FQNEAQ in the germline V gene (reference sequence). This CDR3 reads CASSSGIGGGGAEAFF. Here the CDR3 DNA reads TGTGCCAGCAGCTCAGGGATCGGGGGAGGGGGAGCTGAAGCTTTCTTT.

The chain recombines TRBV12-5 with TRBJ1-4, with D uncertain. V lost 5 bases, J lost 7 bases, and 14 bases lay in between. CDR3 size: 14 residues. Germline V gene sequence: CDR1 LGHNT, CDR2 FRNRAP. The CDR3 nucleotides are TGTGCTAGTGGTCCACCGACTAGGGCTGAAAAACTGTTTTTT. Amino acid sequence: CASGPPTRAEKLFF.

The gene calls are TRBV10-2 and TRBJ1-3; a possible D gene is TRBD1 (5 bases). The germline V gene has CDR1 WSHSY and CDR2 SAAADI. This CDR3 spans 12 amino acids. Trimming removed 7 bases from V and 2 bases from J, with 6 bases in between. This chain's CDR3 is CASTDTGNTIYF. The CDR3 region has the DNA TGCGCCAGCACGGACACTGGAAACACCATATATTTT.

V is TRBV9 and J is TRBJ2-1; 13 nucleotides line up with TRBD2. Germline CDR1 SGDLS, CDR2 YYNGEE. The CDR3 length is 17 residues. The V segment lost 4 bases and the J segment 8 bases; nucleotides outside the gene matches: 12. The CDR3 spells CASSSRSGTSGEHEQFF. CDR3 bases: TGTGCCAGCAGCTCCCGTTCCGGGACTAGCGGGGAACATGAGCAGTTCTTC.

The V gene is TRBV5-1, the J gene TRBJ1-6; TRBD1 matches at 11 bases. Germline V gene lookup returns CDR1 SGHRS and CDR2 YFSETQ. Trimming took 4 bases from V and 12 from J; bases not matched to a gene: 6. The CDR3 covers 14 residues. The CDR3 DNA sequence: TGCGCCAGCAGCCTACTGGGACAGGGGGAACCCCTCCACTTT. The encoded protein is CASSLLGQGEPLHF. The full variable domain, rest sourced from reference TRBV5-1 and TRBJ1-6, is KAGVTQTPRYLIKTRGQQVTLSCSPISGHRSVSWYQQTPGQGLQFLFEYFSETQRNKGNFPGRFSGRQFSNSRSEMNVSTLELGDSALYLCASSLLGQGEPLHFGNGTRLTVT.

The V and J genes are TRBV6-5 and TRBJ1-6; D is unresolved. There are 16 residues in the CDR3. V was trimmed by 1 base and J by 9 bases, leaving 16 bases between them. The V gene's germline CDR1 is MNHEY and CDR2 SVGAGI. Here the CDR3 reads CASSYYTQSLPSPLHF. For the CDR3, the DNA is TGTGCCAGCAGTTACTATACGCAGTCCCTGCCTTCACCCCTCCACTTT.

The table lists this clone with a few counts. The rearrangement links TRBV5-4 to TRBJ1-2; 9 positions match TRBD1. Unmatched junction bases numbered 8, after V lost 2 bases and J lost 6 bases. The CDR3 is 15 amino acids. The germline V gene has CDR1 SGHNT and CDR2 YYREEE (reference sequence). Written as DNA, the CDR3 is TGTGCCAGCAGCTTAACAGGGGGCGGGAGAGATGGCTACACCTTC. Translating it yields CASSLTGGGRDGYTF. Drawing the rest from reference TRBV5-4 and TRBJ1-2, the complete variable domain is ETGVTQSPTHLIKTRGQQVTLRCSSQSGHNTVSWYQQALGQGPQFIFQYYREEENGRGNFPPRFSGLQFPNYSSELNVNALELDDSALYLCASSLTGGGRDGYTFGSGTRLTVV.

The chain uses TRBV7-3 and TRBJ2-2; 9 nucleotides match TRBD2. V lost 4 bases and J lost 1; bases outside the gene matches: 4. The CDR3 covers 16 residues. CDR1 is SGHTA and CDR2 is FQGTGA in the germline V gene. The CDR3 DNA is TGTGCCAGCAGCTCCCTGACTAGCGGGAACACCGGGGAGCTGTTTTTT. Protein sequence: CASSSLTSGNTGELFF. The variable domain in full, with the rest retrieved from reference TRBV7-3 and TRBJ2-2, is GAGVSQTPSNKVTEKGKYVELRCDPISGHTALYWYRQSLGQGPEFLIYFQGTGAADDSGLPNDRFFAVRPEGSVSTLKIQRTERGDSAVYLCASSSLTSGNTGELFFGEGSRLTVL.

J is TRBJ1-3 and V is TRBV7-8; weak D call: TRBD1 (5 bases). Deletions cut 4 bases from V and 0 bases from J, with 10 bases between. CDR3 length: 15 residues. Germline lookup yields CDR1 SGHVS and CDR2 FQNEAQ. The CDR3, as DNA: TGTGCCAGCAGCTATAACAGGAACTCTGGAAACACCATATATTTT. It yields the protein CASSYNRNSGNTIYF. Full variable domain (outside the CDR3, taken from reference TRBV7-8 and TRBJ1-3): GAGVSQSPRYKVAKRGQDVALRCDPISGHVSLFWYQQALGQGPEFLTYFQNEAQLDKSGLPSDRFFAERPEGSVSTLKIQRTQQEDSAVYLCASSYNRNSGNTIYFGEGSWLTVV.

The rearrangement links TRBV6-5 to TRBJ2-5; TRBD1 aligns across 11 bases. After removal of 1 base from V and 3 bases from J, the junction contained 4 bases not matched to a gene. This CDR3 spans 16 amino acids. Per the germline V gene, CDR1 is MNHEY and CDR2 is SVGAGI. CDR3 in DNA: TGTGCCAGCAGTTACTGGCGGGGACAGGGGGAAGAGACCCAGTACTTC. It is translated as CASSYWRGQGEETQYF.

The chain carries TRBV6-4 and TRBJ2-3, with a tentative D call TRBD1 (6 bases). V lost 0 bases and J 2 bases, leaving 12 bases between the germline ends. The CDR3 has 16 residues. The germline CDR1 and CDR2 sequences are MRHNA and SNTAGT. The CDR3 nucleotides are TGTGCCAGCAGTGACTCTGACAGGAGCCCCACAGATACGCAGTATTTT. It translates to CASSDSDRSPTDTQYF.